These T cell receptor beta chains were read from a single sample in a study of shared clonotypes between healthy human individuals. The data were produced by immunoSEQ multiplex PCR, yet TCRdb's version contains in-frame clones alone and is incomplete. This table has some 980,000 clones, about 80% appearing once. Sample: memory CD4+ T cells sorted from blood. The receptor set was obtained from a man between 18 and 35 years old in good health. Each CDR3 is given with its conserved first and last residue. D genes are given only for firm matches. Size values are once, few and many counts, or a class for expanded clones, and some rows have none.

d_call j_call clone_size v_call cdr3_aa cdr3_nt
- TRBJ1-5 - TRBV11-2 CASSSSAGGGQPQHF TGTGCCAGCAGCTCCAGCGCGGGGGGCGGGCAGCCCCAGCATTTT
TRBD1 TRBJ1-1 - TRBV11-3 CASSPGGTEAFF TGTGCCAGCTCCCCAGGGGGCACTGAAGCTTTCTTT
TRBD1 TRBJ2-7 - TRBV13 CASSLNRGQGGMEQYF TGTGCCAGCAGCTTAAATCGGGGACAGGGGGGTATGGAGCAGTACTTC
TRBD2 TRBJ2-5 - TRBV19 CASSMAGAKETQYF TGTGCCAGTAGTATGGCGGGAGCGAAAGAGACCCAGTACTTC
- TRBJ2-4 few TRBV7-9 CASSLTPTPPGNIQYF TGTGCCAGCAGCTTGACACCTACCCCACCGGGAAACATTCAGTACTTC
- TRBJ1-2 few TRBV18 CASSARSNYGYTF TGTGCCAGCTCAGCAAGATCTAACTATGGCTACACCTTC
- TRBJ1-1 many TRBV2 CASSKQVSTEAFF TGTGCCAGCAGTAAACAGGTTTCCACTGAAGCTTTCTTT
TRBD1 TRBJ1-1 - TRBV18 CASSSNQGAGSTEAFF TGTGCCAGCTCATCAAATCAGGGGGCCGGGAGCACTGAAGCTTTCTTT
TRBD1 TRBJ1-5 - TRBV19 CASSVGQGSNQPQHF TGTGCCAGTAGTGTTGGACAGGGTAGCAATCAGCCCCAGCATTTT
- TRBJ1-1 - TRBV7-9 CASSLFQTLTNTEAFF TGTGCCAGCAGCTTATTCCAGACTCTAACGAACACTGAAGCTTTCTTT
- TRBJ2-2 - TRBV29-1 CSVGGQATGELFF TGCAGCGTTGGGGGACAAGCCACCGGGGAGCTGTTTTTT
- TRBJ1-6 few TRBV4-2 CASSQGDSRNSPLHF TGTGCCAGCAGCCAAGGGGACTCCCGGAATTCACCCCTCCACTTT
- TRBJ1-6 once TRBV27 CASSLGFGQLNSPLHF TGTGCCAGCAGTTTAGGCTTTGGCCAGCTGAATTCACCCCTCCACTTT
TRBD1 TRBJ2-3 - TRBV5-1 CASSPQWDRGSDTQYF TGCGCCAGCAGCCCCCAGTGGGACAGGGGGTCAGATACGCAGTATTTT
TRBD2 TRBJ2-7 - TRBV5-1 CASSPLAGDYEQYF TGCGCCAGCAGCCCCCTGGCGGGGGACTACGAGCAGTACTTC
- TRBJ1-4 - TRBV5-4 CASSSDAEKLFF TGTGCCAGCAGCTCGGACGCTGAAAAACTGTTTTTT
- TRBJ2-5 - TRBV29-1 CSVREETQYF TGCAGCGTCAGGGAAGAGACCCAGTACTTC
- TRBJ2-5 - TRBV28 CASSLGGLETQYF TGTGCCAGCAGTTTGGGGGGACTGGAGACCCAGTACTTC
- TRBJ1-4 - TRBV7-8 CASSSHRVIGDWTGNEKLFF TGTGCCAGCAGCTCACACAGGGTGATCGGGGACTGGACTGGTAATGAAAAACTGTTTTTT
- TRBJ2-5 - TRBV2 CASSAAGGTKKETQYF TGTGCCAGCAGTGCGGCCGGGGGGACAAAAAAAGAGACCCAGTACTTC
TRBD1 TRBJ1-3 - TRBV6-5 CASRPGTDGNTIYF TGTGCCAGCAGGCCCGGGACAGATGGAAACACCATATATTTT
TRBD1 TRBJ1-2 - TRBV19 CASSEQGAGYTF TGTGCCAGTAGTGAACAGGGGGCTGGCTACACCTTC
- TRBJ1-1 - TRBV11-1 CASSLAKSYTEAFF TGTGCCAGCAGCTTAGCGAAATCTTACACTGAAGCTTTCTTT
TRBD1 TRBJ2-1 - TRBV7-2 CASSPDRGIYNEQFF TGTGCCAGCAGTCCAGACAGGGGAATTTACAATGAGCAGTTCTTC
TRBD1 TRBJ1-4 few TRBV5-1 CASSAGQGSFMANEKLFF TGCGCCAGCAGCGCGGGACAGGGCTCCTTTATGGCTAATGAAAAACTGTTTTTT
- TRBJ2-1 - TRBV27 CASSFETGSYNEQFF TGTGCCAGCAGTTTCGAGACGGGCTCCTACAATGAGCAGTTCTTC
- TRBJ1-1 - TRBV4-3 CASSQSWGVTEAFF TGCGCCAGCAGCCAATCTTGGGGAGTCACTGAAGCTTTCTTT
- TRBJ2-7 once TRBV15 CATSRDTLGGKQYF TGTGCCACCAGCAGGGACACCCTGGGGGGTAAGCAGTACTTC
TRBD1 TRBJ2-3 - TRBV30 CAWSGGTGGADTQYF TGTGCCTGGAGTGGAGGGACAGGGGGCGCAGATACGCAGTATTTT
- TRBJ2-6 - TRBV4-1 CASSQAGAGANVLTF TGCGCCAGCAGCCAAGCCGGGGCTGGGGCCAACGTCCTGACTTTC
- TRBJ2-4 - TRBV4-1 CASSQVGALAKNIQYF TGCGCCAGCAGCCAAGTTGGTGCACTAGCCAAAAACATTCAGTACTTC
TRBD2 TRBJ2-3 - TRBV7-9 CASSLGLAGGTDTQYF TGTGCCAGCAGCTTAGGACTAGCGGGAGGCACAGATACGCAGTATTTT
- TRBJ2-2 - TRBV7-8 CASSWGASDTGELFF TGTGCCAGCAGCTGGGGGGCATCGGACACCGGGGAGCTGTTTTTT
- TRBJ1-3 - TRBV6-5 CASSYTQGSGNTIYF TGTGCCAGCAGTTACACCCAGGGCTCTGGAAACACCATATATTTT
- TRBJ1-2 - TRBV29-1 CSVESNYGYTF TGCAGCGTTGAGTCTAACTATGGCTACACCTTC
- TRBJ2-5 - TRBV10-3 CAISDRSGLQETQYF TGTGCCATCAGTGATAGGAGCGGGCTCCAAGAGACCCAGTACTTC
- TRBJ2-5 - TRBV4-1 CASSAPQRGVETQYF TGCGCCAGCAGCGCACCCCAGAGGGGGGTTGAGACCCAGTACTTC
TRBD2 TRBJ2-3 - TRBV2 CASVGLADFRSTDTQYF TGTGCCAGCGTCGGTCTAGCGGACTTTCGGAGCACAGATACGCAGTATTTT
TRBD2 TRBJ2-7 - TRBV7-9 CASSFLAGGPYEQYF TGTGCCAGCAGCTTTTTAGCGGGGGGCCCCTACGAGCAGTACTTC
- TRBJ1-3 - TRBV5-8 CASSPGHPGNTIYF TGTGCCAGCAGTCCGGGACACCCTGGAAACACCATATATTTT
- TRBJ2-7 - TRBV4-1 CASSPFSPATGGQNEQYF TGCGCCAGCAGCCCCTTCTCCCCAGCGACTGGGGGTCAGAACGAGCAGTACTTC
- TRBJ2-6 - TRBV7-8 CASRAAGANVLTF TGTGCCTCCCGGGCGGCTGGGGCCAACGTCCTGACTTTC
TRBD2 TRBJ2-5 - TRBV4-2 CASSQVASGGAEETQYF TGTGCCAGCAGCCAAGTTGCTAGCGGGGGGGCGGAGGAGACCCAGTACTTC
- TRBJ1-1 - TRBV7-2 CASSPTFVGAAAFF TGTGCCAGCAGCCCAACGTTCGTCGGGGCCGCAGCTTTCTTT
TRBD1 TRBJ2-7 once TRBV5-1 CASGNRGRREQYF TGCGCCAGCGGGAACAGGGGGAGGAGGGAGCAGTACTTC
TRBD1 TRBJ1-4 few TRBV5-5 CASSLGRTGTIEKLFF TGTGCCAGCAGCTTGGGTAGGACAGGGACGATTGAAAAACTGTTTTTT
TRBD1 TRBJ2-2 - TRBV6-1 CASIGGDRATGELFF TGTGCCAGCATTGGAGGGGACAGGGCGACCGGGGAGCTGTTTTTT
- TRBJ2-3 - TRBV27 CASSQTRMTDTQYF TGTGCCAGCAGCCAGACTAGAATGACAGATACGCAGTATTTT
TRBD1 TRBJ2-7 - TRBV2 CASSRQGANYEQYF TGTGCCAGCAGTAGACAGGGGGCGAACTACGAGCAGTACTTC
- TRBJ1-5 - TRBV9 CASSVTGAHNQPQHF TGTGCCAGCAGCGTAACGGGGGCCCACAATCAGCCCCAGCATTTT
TRBD2 TRBJ2-1 - TRBV18 CASSPRESSYNEQFF TGTGCCAGCTCGCCGCGGGAGAGCTCCTACAATGAGCAGTTCTTC
- TRBJ1-5 - TRBV6-6 CACGQPQHF TGTGCCTGCGGTCAGCCCCAGCATTTT
- TRBJ1-1 - TRBV28 CASSLWGRGGTEAFF TGTGCCAGCAGTTTATGGGGCAGGGGTGGGACTGAAGCTTTCTTT
- TRBJ1-1 - TRBV21-1 CASTRTWGTEAFF TGTGCCAGCACCCGGACGTGGGGGACTGAAGCTTTCTTT